Listed here is a single TCR beta chain. Its specificity is unknown. This entry is derived from a study of beta chain features in type 1 diabetes. Study findings and constraints: In every one of the four CD4+ subsets, TCRB CDR3s were moderately but significantly shorter in Type 1 diabetes patients. The study found that naive, central memory and Treg TCRB repertoires appeared more similar in patients than in healthy donors.

The entirety of the isolated RNA underwent reverse transcription, so expressed TCRB transcripts were sequenced. Measured with immunoSEQ multiplex PCR; TCRdb has only the in-frame clones, and not every one. The table shows approximately 730,000 clones, with under 15% occurring only once. Central memory, naive, regulatory and stem cell-like memory CD4+ cells were sorted by CD45RO/CCR7/CD25/CD127/CD95/CD27. Purity exceeded 98% in all sorted populations. This CDR3 region has 13 residues. Per the germline V gene, CDR1 is SGHTA and CDR2 is FQGTGA. V was trimmed by 3 bases and J by 2 bases, leaving 8 bases between them.

The V and J genes are TRBV7-3 and TRBJ2-7; TRBD1 might be the D (5 bases). Sequenced sample: naive CD4+ T cells from blood. This clonotype was obtained from a man younger than 30 with type 1 diabetes. The CDR3 reads CASSFEGAYEQYF. CDR3 nucleotides: TGTGCCAGCAGCTTCGAAGGGGCCTACGAGCAGTACTTC.